The clone carrying this T cell receptor beta chain was observed a handful of times. Its target is unknown. The authors prepared the TCRbeta library with unique molecular identifiers. TCRdb processed the PCR reads anew with MiXCR; each CDR3 protein has one entry. This table has about 110,000 distinct CDR3 sequences, under 13% appearing once. This specimen comes from a study of T-cell reconstitution after alpha-beta-depleted transplantation in children. The study's findings and limits: Surviving recipient cells, namely T cells and thymic progenitors, were the source of high day-60 TCRbeta diversity in some patients. The authors attributed T-cell counts and diversity one year after transplant mostly to newly produced T cells. Reportedly, alpha-beta T cells present about two months post-transplant originated from several hundred expanded clones of graft origin.

The CDR3 is 14 amino acids. The ends lost 7 bases at V and 4 bases at J; junction bases unmatched: 4. Looked up from germline, CDR1 is SQVTM and CDR2 is ANQGSEA. This specimen consisted of PBMCs, obtained before TCRalphabeta/CD19-depleted stem cell transplant. J is TRBJ2-1 and V is TRBV29-1; TRBD2 matches 13 bases. The sequence was obtained from a boy aged 2 to 9 with acute lymphoblastic leukemia, due to receive a stem cell transplant. The CDR3 region is CSARTSGGYNEQFF. The DNA of the CDR3 is TGCAGCGCACGGACTAGCGGGGGTTACAATGAGCAGTTCTTC.